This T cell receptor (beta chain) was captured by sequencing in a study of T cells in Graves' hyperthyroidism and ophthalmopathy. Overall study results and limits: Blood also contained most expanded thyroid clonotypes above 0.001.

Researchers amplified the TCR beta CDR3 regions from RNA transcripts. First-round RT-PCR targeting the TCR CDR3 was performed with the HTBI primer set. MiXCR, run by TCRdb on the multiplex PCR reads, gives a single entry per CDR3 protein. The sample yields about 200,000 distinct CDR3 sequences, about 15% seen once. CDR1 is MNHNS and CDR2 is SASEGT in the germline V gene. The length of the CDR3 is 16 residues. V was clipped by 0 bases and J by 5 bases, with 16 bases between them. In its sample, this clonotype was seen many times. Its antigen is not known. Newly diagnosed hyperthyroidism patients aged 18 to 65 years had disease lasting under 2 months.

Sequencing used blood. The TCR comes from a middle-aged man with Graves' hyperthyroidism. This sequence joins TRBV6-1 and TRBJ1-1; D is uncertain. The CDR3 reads CASSEAHGWVRTEAFF. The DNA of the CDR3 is TGTGCCAGCAGTGAAGCGCATGGTTGGGTTAGAACTGAAGCTTTCTTT.